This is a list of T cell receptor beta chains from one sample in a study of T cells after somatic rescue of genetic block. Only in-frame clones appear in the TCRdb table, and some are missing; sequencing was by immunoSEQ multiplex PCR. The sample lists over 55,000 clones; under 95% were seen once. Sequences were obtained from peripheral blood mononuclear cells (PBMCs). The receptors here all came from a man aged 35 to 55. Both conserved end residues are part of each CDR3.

cdr3_aa: CASSGGDRIGSDTQYF
v_call: TRBV10-2

cdr3_aa: CATSRDPGQEQFF
v_call: TRBV15

cdr3_aa: CASSRQEVTQYF
v_call: TRBV18

cdr3_aa: CASSLEDRGLRAFF
v_call: TRBV13

cdr3_aa: CASSVLTYGYTF
v_call: TRBV9

cdr3_aa: CASSLPPGPPYNEQFF
v_call: TRBV27

cdr3_aa: CAWTRGASGNTIYF
v_call: TRBV30

cdr3_aa: CASSVGTVQETQYF
v_call: TRBV2

cdr3_aa: CASSSDTGELFF
v_call: TRBV7-2

cdr3_aa: CASRGGSHNEQFF
v_call: TRBV9

cdr3_aa: CASSLSPSGNEQFF
v_call: TRBV11-2

cdr3_aa: CASSVESERDEKLFF
v_call: TRBV9

cdr3_aa: CASSAQGYEQYF
v_call: TRBV7-2

cdr3_aa: CASSDRGQTYEQYF
v_call: TRBV25-1

cdr3_aa: CASSLASGTANEKLFF
v_call: TRBV5-1

cdr3_aa: CASSLGRFGNQPQHF
v_call: TRBV28

cdr3_aa: CASNIAVDVGTGELFF
v_call: TRBV19

cdr3_aa: CASSPRLAGGMNEQFF
v_call: TRBV10-1

cdr3_aa: CASQGPGNTIYF
v_call: TRBV11-2

cdr3_aa: CASSEYFTPTGELFF
v_call: TRBV2

cdr3_aa: CASSPGRPYYEQYF
v_call: TRBV5-4

cdr3_aa: CASSARASEQFF
v_call: TRBV19

cdr3_aa: CASSPTGQGGNEQFF
v_call: TRBV6-4

cdr3_aa: CATVGEGTEAFF
v_call: TRBV2

cdr3_aa: CAISAPNTEAFF
v_call: TRBV10-3

cdr3_aa: CASSDGQSYEQYF
v_call: TRBV2

cdr3_aa: CASSPGQQETQYF
v_call: TRBV7-7

cdr3_aa: CASSSTQQGTGELFF
v_call: TRBV7-3

cdr3_aa: CASSTRTGPYEQYF
v_call: TRBV5-1

cdr3_aa: CASSEAVFWNGEQFF
v_call: TRBV6-1

cdr3_aa: CSVEDRSEQFF
v_call: TRBV29-1

cdr3_aa: CASSLAGGVTGELFF
v_call: TRBV11-3

cdr3_aa: CASSPIPNTEAFF
v_call: TRBV14

cdr3_aa: CASSSIRYVNQPQHF
v_call: TRBV19

cdr3_aa: CASSLVFWPDMNTEAFF
v_call: TRBV11-3

cdr3_aa: CASSRTPTTAYEQYF
v_call: TRBV11-2

cdr3_aa: CASSYGTSGAVEQYF
v_call: TRBV5-1

cdr3_aa: CASSQENGGGYNEQFF
v_call: TRBV4-3

cdr3_aa: CASSPWGGRTSGANVLTF
v_call: TRBV5-4

cdr3_aa: CASRDRGDEKLFF
v_call: TRBV6-5

cdr3_aa: CAWSTPREQWDYGYTF
v_call: TRBV30

cdr3_aa: CASSRDRGLDEQYF
v_call: TRBV28

cdr3_aa: CASSREAGSYEQYF
v_call: TRBV7-9

cdr3_aa: CASSLAGGSETQYF
v_call: TRBV5-1

cdr3_aa: CASSVLGQQETQYF
v_call: TRBV9

cdr3_aa: CASRATDTQYF
v_call: TRBV19

cdr3_aa: CASSEFEKLFF
v_call: TRBV2

cdr3_aa: CASSPMIRANTGELFF
v_call: TRBV18

cdr3_aa: CASSVGDSPVLPEAFF
v_call: TRBV9

cdr3_aa: CAWSVRGGETQYF
v_call: TRBV30

cdr3_aa: CASSSETSGYNEQFF
v_call: TRBV28

cdr3_aa: CASRLFQSSYNSPLHF
v_call: TRBV2

cdr3_aa: CASSWGWGTDTQYF
v_call: TRBV11-3

cdr3_aa: CASSLGQVIYEQYF
v_call: TRBV7-4

cdr3_aa: CASSFMGLDNEQFF
v_call: TRBV19

cdr3_aa: CASSVEAGSWWEQYF
v_call: TRBV9

cdr3_aa: CASRRDRANTGELFF
v_call: TRBV6-1

cdr3_aa: CATSRDVRAGMNTEAFF
v_call: TRBV15